This T cell receptor beta chain was recorded in a study of cytomegalovirus exposure and HLA in healthy donors. Overall study findings and caveats: Prior analysis indicated that the majority of TCR beta V segments exhibited productivity approximately 87% or approximately 30% of the time. For most TCR sequences rarity was the rule, although some public TCRs occurred in many donors. Associated with HLA alleles at 0.05 false discovery rate in a later analysis were 16,951 TCR beta sequences.

60 Vbeta and 13 Jbeta primers were used in PCR. TCRdb's table, derived via immunoSEQ multiplex PCR, lists solely in-frame clones and lacks some. The sample consists of 150,000 to 200,000 clones, 86% of them appearing once. The germline V gene has CDR1 SGHAT and CDR2 FQDESV (reference sequence). The CDR3 runs 14 residues. V gave up 3 bases and J gave up 6 bases, with 15 bases separating them. In regard to this clone: Its antigen remains unidentified.

Sequencing was performed on PBMCs. The clonotype originates from a woman in her late teens or twenties in good health and CMV-seronegative. The V gene is TRBV11-1, the J gene TRBJ2-7; D possibly corresponds to TRBD2 (5 bases). The CDR3 coding sequence is TGTGCCAGCAGCTTGGCTCGCTCGGGGAGCGAGCAGTACTTC. It encodes CASSLARSGSEQYF.